This T cell receptor beta chain was captured by sequencing in a study of PD-1 blockade in classical Hodgkin lymphoma. Study-wide results and limits: Causes of the repertoire differences remain undefined, possibly disease activity or prior therapy. TCR diversity rose significantly by C4D1 in CD4+ but not CD8+ cells.

A word on this clone: Its antigen is still unknown.

The table came from immunoSEQ multiplex PCR; TCRdb's copy has only in-frame clones and leaves some out. The sample includes just under 20,000 clones, 88% of them seen just once. The time point here: cycle 4 day 1 (C4D1), after 6 weeks of nivolumab. Autologous stem cell transplantation was followed by relapse in every patient, and brentuximab vedotin exposure varied. After PBMCs were thawed, their CD8+ T cells were isolated by magnetic negative selection. CDR1 and CDR2 (germline): SEHNR, FQNEAQ (reference sequence). With 4 bases removed from V and 3 bases from J, the gap between germline ends came to 16 bases. This CDR3 has 16 amino acids.

The gene calls are TRBV7-9 and TRBJ1-3; D unresolved. The starting material was CD8+ T cells from blood, obtained before the fourth cycle of nivolumab. The sequence derives from a human donor with classical Hodgkin lymphoma. The CDR3 DNA follows: TGTGCCAGCAGCTATAGTGGGGATTTGGGTGGAAACACCATATATTTT. This translates into CASSYSGDLGGNTIYF. The full variable domain, with the rest looked up from reference TRBV7-9 and TRBJ1-3, is DTGVSQNPRHKITKRGQNVTFRCDPISEHNRLYWYRQTLGQGPEFLTYFQNEAQLEKSRLLSDRFSAERPKGSFSTLEIQRTEQGDSAMYLCASSYSGDLGGNTIYFGEGSWLTVV.